This T cell receptor beta chain came from a study of T-cell memory formation after mild COVID-19. In the study overall: Each donor largely had its own TCR clusters.

The study, taken as a whole, reports: Chiefly within CM and EM were the contracting CD4+ clones; CD8+ ones were within EMRA.

The CDR3 runs to 13 residues. Germline assignment: CDR1 KGHSH and CDR2 LQKENI. V lost 2 bases and J lost 3, with 6 bases in between. From the 5' RACE reads, TCRdb called clonotypes with MiXCR, one entry per CDR3 protein. The table lists approximately 490,000 distinct CDR3 sequences, around 20% of them singletons. This clonotype was detected only a few times. Its specificity is unknown. The sequenced material came from PBMCs or a T cell subset sorted from them (not recorded which). The receptor comes from an adult woman who had mild COVID-19 (a few samples of this study predate the infection). Cell type and time point are not known. The V gene is TRBV18, the J gene TRBJ2-3; D unresolved. CDR3 protein: CASSPVFTDTQYF. The CDR3 bases are TGTGCCAGCTCACCAGTCTTTACAGATACGCAGTATTTT. Complete variable domain (other parts from reference TRBV18 and TRBJ2-3): NAGVMQNPRHLVRRRGQEARLRCSPMKGHSHVYWYRQLPEEGLKFMVYLQKENIIDESGMPKERFSAEFPKEGPSILRIQQVVRGDSAAYFCASSPVFTDTQYFGPGTRLTVL.